Listed below are T cell receptor beta chains from one sample, sequenced in a study of shared clonotypes between healthy human individuals. Repertoires were generated with immunoSEQ multiplex PCR, while TCRdb's copy carries only in-frame clones and drops some. The sample holds 2 million to 2.5 million clones, 90% to 95% seen once. The material sequenced was naive CD8+ T cells from PBMCs. The origin of the receptors is a man in his late teens or twenties in good health. Some clones in this sample may be carry-over from other donors' samples. The CDR3 runs from the conserved cysteine through the conserved F or W. Each record gives: clone size, J gene, V gene, D gene, CDR3 protein, CDR3 DNA. The D gene is left open where the match is weak. Clone size is given for some rows only: seen once, a few or many times, or a class if the clone is expanded.

NA,TRBJ1-4,TRBV7-9,TRBD1,CASSLGPNRGNEKLFF,TGTGCCAGCAGCTTAGGCCCGAACAGGGGTAATGAAAAACTGTTTTTT
NA,TRBJ2-7,TRBV19,NA,CASSWAMTGAYEQYF,TGTGCCAGTAGTTGGGCGATGACCGGAGCCTACGAGCAGTACTTC
NA,TRBJ2-2,TRBV27,TRBD2,CASSRGLAGPTGELFF,TGTGCCAGCAGTCGGGGACTAGCGGGCCCCACCGGGGAGCTGTTTTTT
few,TRBJ1-4,TRBV28,NA,CASSLQATNEKLFF,TGTGCCAGCAGTTTGCAGGCAACTAATGAAAAACTGTTTTTT
once,TRBJ2-1,TRBV19,TRBD2,CASSILLAEYNEQFF,TGTGCCAGTAGTATCCTACTAGCGGAGTACAATGAGCAGTTCTTC
NA,TRBJ2-7,TRBV29-1,TRBD1,CSVLGGTGNEQYF,TGCAGCGTTCTCGGCGGGACAGGGAACGAGCAGTACTTC
NA,TRBJ2-5,TRBV7-2,TRBD1,CASSTRQGEETQYF,TGTGCCAGCAGCACCCGACAGGGGGAAGAGACCCAGTACTTC
NA,TRBJ1-5,TRBV6-6,NA,CASSYNRVSNQPQHF,TGTGCCAGCAGTTACAATAGGGTATCAAATCAGCCCCAGCATTTT
NA,TRBJ2-2,TRBV4-1,NA,CASSQVRGDTGELFF,TGCGCCAGCAGCCAAGTCAGGGGTGACACCGGGGAGCTGTTTTTT
NA,TRBJ2-5,TRBV19,NA,CASKGRQHRTETQYF,TGTGCCAGTAAAGGGAGACAACACAGGACAGAGACCCAGTACTTC
NA,TRBJ2-7,TRBV27,TRBD2,CASSLSGSTYEQYF,TGTGCCAGCAGTTTAAGCGGGAGCACCTACGAGCAGTACTTC
NA,TRBJ2-1,TRBV11-1,NA,CASSPQQGSSYNEQFF,TGTGCCAGCAGCCCCCAACAGGGAAGCTCCTACAATGAGCAGTTCTTC
NA,TRBJ2-7,TRBV7-8,NA,CASSLGGASEQYF,TGTGCCAGCAGCTTAGGTGGGGCTTCCGAGCAGTACTTC
once,TRBJ2-1,TRBV9,TRBD2,CASSPRTSGMGDEQFF,TGTGCCAGCAGCCCCCGGACTAGCGGGATGGGCGATGAGCAGTTCTTC
NA,TRBJ2-2,TRBV7-2,NA,CASSLESPWAEVGTGELFF,TGTGCCAGCAGCTTAGAATCCCCGTGGGCCGAAGTTGGCACCGGGGAGCTGTTTTTT
NA,TRBJ2-6,TRBV13,NA,CASSLGGLTGANVLTF,TGTGCCAGCAGCTTAGGGGGGCTGACTGGGGCCAACGTCCTGACTTTC
NA,TRBJ2-7,TRBV27,TRBD2,CASSSSSGTLTYEQYF,TGTGCCAGCAGCAGTTCTAGCGGGACACTCACCTACGAGCAGTACTTC
once,TRBJ2-7,TRBV18,NA,CASRRDSNTYEQYF,TGTGCCAGCCGAAGGGACTCCAACACCTACGAGCAGTACTTC
NA,TRBJ2-1,TRBV14,NA,CASSQGGEQFF,TGTGCCAGCAGCCAAGGGGGTGAGCAGTTCTTC
NA,TRBJ1-4,TRBV11-2,NA,CASSLEWDGHEKLFF,TGTGCCAGCAGCTTAGAATGGGACGGTCATGAAAAACTGTTTTTT
NA,TRBJ2-1,TRBV2,NA,CASSGPLLGTGNEQFF,TGTGCCAGCAGTGGGCCCCTCCTAGGTACTGGCAATGAGCAGTTCTTC
NA,TRBJ2-7,TRBV5-6,NA,CASSLGGSEREQYF,TGTGCCAGCAGCTTGGGTGGGTCGGAGAGGGAGCAGTACTTC
NA,TRBJ2-7,TRBV27,NA,CASRVEGEQYF,TGTGCCAGCAGGGTGGAGGGCGAGCAGTACTTC
once,TRBJ1-2,TRBV29-1,NA,CSVGSTGGGYTF,TGCAGCGTTGGTTCGACAGGAGGAGGCTACACCTTC
NA,TRBJ1-2,TRBV4-1,NA,CASSQVGSSGYTF,TGCGCCAGCAGCCAAGTAGGGAGCAGTGGCTACACCTTC
NA,TRBJ1-5,TRBV10-3,NA,CAISEASTQPQHF,TGTGCCATCAGTGAGGCTAGCACACAGCCCCAGCATTTT
NA,TRBJ2-2,TRBV5-5,TRBD2,CASSLFSSGRLSEGELFF,TGTGCCAGCAGCTTGTTTTCTAGCGGGAGACTTTCAGAGGGGGAGCTGTTTTTT
NA,TRBJ2-1,TRBV19,NA,CASSPGTRSYNEQFF,TGTGCCAGTAGCCCCGGGACACGCTCCTACAATGAGCAGTTCTTC
NA,TRBJ2-3,TRBV27,NA,CASSLTGTPGFDTQYF,TGTGCCAGCAGTTTAACCGGGACCCCCGGTTTTGATACGCAGTATTTT
NA,TRBJ2-7,TRBV11-2,NA,CASSFTYEQYF,TGTGCCAGCAGCTTCACCTACGAGCAGTACTTC
NA,TRBJ1-1,TRBV28,NA,CASSSGVTPRWTEAFF,TGTGCCAGCAGCTCAGGGGTCACCCCTCGTTGGACTGAAGCTTTCTTT
once,TRBJ2-7,TRBV4-2,NA,CASSQRGASSYEQYF,TGTGCCAGCAGCCAACGGGGGGCCTCATCCTACGAGCAGTACTTC
NA,TRBJ1-3,TRBV28,NA,CASSLLSSGNTIYF,TGTGCCAGCAGCCTTCTGAGCTCTGGGAACACCATATATTTT
NA,TRBJ1-2,TRBV27,NA,CASHPRENYGYTF,TGTGCCAGCCACCCCAGGGAGAACTATGGCTACACCTTC
NA,TRBJ2-7,TRBV27,NA,CASSLYPGYEQYF,TGTGCCAGCAGTTTATACCCGGGTTACGAGCAGTACTTC
NA,TRBJ2-7,TRBV6-5,TRBD2,CASKLSAGPSYEQYF,TGTGCCAGCAAGTTGTCAGCGGGACCATCCTACGAGCAGTACTTC
NA,TRBJ2-7,TRBV15,NA,CATSRERYYEQYF,TGTGCCACCAGCAGGGAAAGATACTACGAGCAGTACTTC
NA,TRBJ2-7,TRBV11-2,TRBD1,CASSAGQDYEQYF,TGTGCCAGCAGCGCAGGACAGGACTACGAGCAGTACTTC
few,TRBJ1-5,TRBV19,NA,CASTGGRGGRQPQHF,TGTGCCAGTACCGGGGGGAGGGGAGGAAGACAGCCCCAGCATTTT
NA,TRBJ1-1,TRBV4-3,TRBD1,CASSLGSSRGTEAFF,TGCGCCAGCAGCCTGGGGAGTTCCAGGGGGACTGAAGCTTTCTTT
NA,TRBJ2-4,TRBV5-4,TRBD1,CASSSQGAKNIQYF,TGTGCCAGCAGCTCACAGGGGGCCAAAAACATTCAGTACTTC
once,TRBJ2-1,TRBV15,NA,CATSRVHYEQFF,TGTGCCACCAGCAGAGTTCACTATGAGCAGTTCTTC
NA,TRBJ2-3,TRBV28,NA,CASNLRDPLTDTQYF,TGTGCCAGCAATCTCCGGGACCCTCTCACAGATACGCAGTATTTT
NA,TRBJ2-1,TRBV5-4,TRBD2,CASSVSGTNEQFF,TGTGCCAGCAGCGTAAGCGGGACCAATGAGCAGTTCTTC
NA,TRBJ2-7,TRBV4-1,NA,CASSQLGGSYEQYF,TGCGCCAGCAGCCAACTGGGCGGGTCCTACGAGCAGTACTTC
NA,TRBJ1-3,TRBV5-8,NA,CASGQRISGNTIYF,TGTGCCAGCGGACAGAGGATTTCTGGAAACACCATATATTTT
NA,TRBJ2-7,TRBV10-3,NA,CASSYDSAYEQYF,TGTGCCAGCAGTTACGACAGCGCCTACGAGCAGTACTTC
NA,TRBJ2-3,TRBV4-3,NA,CASSQTLGTDTQYF,TGCGCCAGCAGCCAAACCCTGGGGACAGATACGCAGTATTTT
NA,TRBJ1-1,TRBV7-9,NA,CASSTPGLSEAFF,TGTGCCAGCAGCACCCCGGGACTTTCTGAAGCTTTCTTT
NA,TRBJ2-1,TRBV6-5,TRBD1,CASSQSGQTYNEQFF,TGTGCCAGCAGTCAGTCGGGACAGACTTACAATGAGCAGTTCTTC